This T cell receptor (beta chain) was profiled in a study of T cells in Graves' hyperthyroidism and ophthalmopathy. General study findings and limits: Most clonotypes expanded in thyroid above 0.001 were likewise present in blood.

This clonotype has a count of ten or more. Its target is unknown. V was pared by 6 bases and J by 6 bases, with 10 bases of the junction left unmatched. The CDR3 extends over 14 amino acids. Amplified regions were TCR beta CDR3 sequences from RNA transcripts. First-round RT-PCR of the TCR CDR3 relied on the HTBI primer set. TCRdb recomputed calls from the multiplex PCR reads with MiXCR, one row per CDR3 protein. The sample includes about 840,000 distinct CDR3 sequences, roughly 40% of them seen just once. The chain has TRBV12-3 or TRBV12-4 and TRBJ1-2; 7 bases are shared with TRBD1. This clonotype was obtained from a man between 18 and 29 years old with Graves' hyperthyroidism. Sequenced sample: blood. The CDR3 DNA is TGTGCCAGCAGGGGGGACAGTCCCTGGGATGGCTACACCTTC. It codes for CASRGDSPWDGYTF.